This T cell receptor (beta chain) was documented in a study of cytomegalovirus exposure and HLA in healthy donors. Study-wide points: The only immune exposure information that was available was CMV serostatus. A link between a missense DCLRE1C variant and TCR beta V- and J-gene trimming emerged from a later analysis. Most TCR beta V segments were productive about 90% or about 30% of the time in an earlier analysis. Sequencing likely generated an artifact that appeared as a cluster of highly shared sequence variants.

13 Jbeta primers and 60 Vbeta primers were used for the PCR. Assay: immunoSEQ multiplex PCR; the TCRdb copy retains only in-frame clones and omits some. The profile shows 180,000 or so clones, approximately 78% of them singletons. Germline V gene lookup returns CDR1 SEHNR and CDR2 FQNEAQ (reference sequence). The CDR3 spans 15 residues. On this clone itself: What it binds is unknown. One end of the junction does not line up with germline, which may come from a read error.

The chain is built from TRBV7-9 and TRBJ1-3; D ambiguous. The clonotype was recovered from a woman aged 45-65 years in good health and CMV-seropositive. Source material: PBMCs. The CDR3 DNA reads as TGTTCCAGCAGCTTAGCAAGATCGGCTGGAAACACCATATATTTT. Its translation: CSSSLARSAGNTIYF.